This T cell receptor (beta chain) was identified during a study of vaccination and CD4 T cells after COVID-19. Sequencing of cultured CD4+ T cell DNA used the Oncomine TCR Beta short-read assay. One entry per CDR3 protein, called by TCRdb with MiXCR from the PCR reads. The table includes 3,500 to 4,000 distinct CDR3 sequences, about 14% detected once. By share of the sample, this clonotype is large. Its matching antigen is unknown. The treatment denotes: approximately 10-day PBMC culture with coronavirus spike peptide pools or control peptides (ViraFEST assay). V was trimmed by 4 bases and J by 6 bases, leaving 19 bases between them. This CDR3 region has 15 residues. CDR1 DFQATT and CDR2 SNEGSKA come from the germline V gene (reference sequence).

This receptor was identified in a human donor who had recovered from COVID-19. The gene calls are TRBV20-1 and TRBJ1-5; D possibly corresponds to TRBD1 (5 bases). Sequencing was done on a sample of CD4+ T cells from blood, cultured in vitro. The CDR3 loop reads CSATDVGGGSQPQHF. The CDR3 bases are TGCAGTGCTACTGACGTCGGGGGTGGGAGTCAGCCCCAGCATTTT.